These T cell receptor beta chains were read from a single sample in a study of cytomegalovirus exposure and HLA in healthy donors. Assay used: immunoSEQ multiplex PCR; TCRdb lists only in-frame clones, some missing. This table has 120,000 or so clones, more than 60% appearing once. Sequenced: PBMCs. The receptor source for this set is a woman between 40 and 55 years old in good health and CMV-seronegative. The CDR3 runs from the conserved cysteine through the conserved F or W. The order of the fields is CDR3 protein, J gene, V gene.

CAKLPQREGFNEQFF,TRBJ2-1,TRBV21-1
CASSPAGGLNTGELFF,TRBJ2-2,TRBV7-6
CAWTPGGNVRELFF,TRBJ2-2,TRBV30
CAISESTGVNTEAFF,TRBJ1-1,TRBV10-3
CASRAGQSNEKLFF,TRBJ1-4,TRBV6-1
CASSYKAGGSTDTQYF,TRBJ2-3,TRBV5-6
CASSPKCRVVQNIQYF,TRBJ2-4,TRBV7-3
CASSPTQGTYAGELFF,TRBJ2-2,TRBV7-6
CASSPGLVNNEQFF,TRBJ2-1,TRBV7-3
CASSVSGGNQPQHF,TRBJ1-5,TRBV9
CASSQDGTSGVYEQYF,TRBJ2-7,TRBV4-3
CASSPGLAGYNEQFF,TRBJ2-1,TRBV5-1
CASSNGQADYGYTF,TRBJ1-2,TRBV5-1
CASSQDRRERWETQYF,TRBJ2-5,TRBV4-3
CASSVVSQLSGELFF,TRBJ2-2,TRBV9
CASSLTPAGGNTEAFF,TRBJ1-1,TRBV11-2
CASATGQPQHF,TRBJ1-5,TRBV6-1
CASSLPLSYEQYF,NA,TRBV7-8
CASSGQAYEQYF,TRBJ2-7,TRBV6-5
CASSLGLGEETQYF,TRBJ2-5,TRBV19